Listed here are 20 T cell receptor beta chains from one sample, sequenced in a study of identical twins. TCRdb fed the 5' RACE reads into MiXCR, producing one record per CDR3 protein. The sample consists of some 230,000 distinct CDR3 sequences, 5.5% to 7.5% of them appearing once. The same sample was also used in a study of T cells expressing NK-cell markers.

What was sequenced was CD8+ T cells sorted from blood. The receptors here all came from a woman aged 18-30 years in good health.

The CDR3 here is CASSLAQGAETEAFF. CDR3 in DNA: TGTGCCAGCAGCTTGGCACAGGGGGCCGAGACTGAAGCTTTCTTT. The chain recombines TRBV7-9 with TRBJ1-1, with TRBD1 matching 9 bases. Per the germline V gene, CDR1 is SEHNR and CDR2 is FQNEAQ (reference sequence). J gave up 5 bases and V 3 bases, and 7 bases lay outside the gene matches. This CDR3 comprises 15 residues.

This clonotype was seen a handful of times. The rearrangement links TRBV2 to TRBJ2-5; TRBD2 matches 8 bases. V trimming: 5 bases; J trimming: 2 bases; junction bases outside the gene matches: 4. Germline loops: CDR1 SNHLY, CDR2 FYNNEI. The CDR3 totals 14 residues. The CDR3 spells CASSPGLDQETQYF. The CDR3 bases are TGTGCCAGCAGTCCGGGACTAGATCAAGAGACCCAGTACTTC.

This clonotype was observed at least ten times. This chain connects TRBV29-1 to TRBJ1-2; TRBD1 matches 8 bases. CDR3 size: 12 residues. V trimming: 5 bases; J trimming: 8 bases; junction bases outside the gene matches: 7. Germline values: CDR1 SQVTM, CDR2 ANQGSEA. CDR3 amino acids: CSVPTGVGGYTF. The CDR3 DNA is TGCAGCGTTCCGACAGGGGTAGGAGGCTACACCTTC.

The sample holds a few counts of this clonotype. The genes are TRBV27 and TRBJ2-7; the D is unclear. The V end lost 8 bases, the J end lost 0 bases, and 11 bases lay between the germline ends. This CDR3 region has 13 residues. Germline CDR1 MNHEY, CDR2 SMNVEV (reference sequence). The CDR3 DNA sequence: TGTGCCAGCGGTGTTGGCGGCTCCTACGAGCAGTACTTC. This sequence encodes CASGVGGSYEQYF.

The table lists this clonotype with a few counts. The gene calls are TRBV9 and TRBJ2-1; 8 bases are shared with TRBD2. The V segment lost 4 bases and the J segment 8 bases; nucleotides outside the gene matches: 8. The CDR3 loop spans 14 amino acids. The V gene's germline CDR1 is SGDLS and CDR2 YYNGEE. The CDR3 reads CASSPGLVSDEQFF. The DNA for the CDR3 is TGTGCCAGCAGCCCGGGACTAGTCTCCGATGAGCAGTTCTTC.

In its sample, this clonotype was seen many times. The CDR3 spells CSVIAGVSTDTQYF. The CDR3 DNA follows: TGCAGTGTCATAGCGGGGGTTAGCACAGATACGCAGTATTTT. The V gene is TRBV20-1, the J gene TRBJ2-3; 9 bases are a match to TRBD2. The trim removed 7 bases at V and 0 bases at J, leaving 5 bases unmatched. There are 14 residues in the CDR3. Germline V gives CDR1 DFQATT, CDR2 SNEGSKA (reference sequence).

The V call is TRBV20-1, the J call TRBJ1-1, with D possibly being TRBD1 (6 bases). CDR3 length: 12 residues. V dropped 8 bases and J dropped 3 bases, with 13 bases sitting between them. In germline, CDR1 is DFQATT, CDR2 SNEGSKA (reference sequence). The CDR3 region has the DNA TGCAGTACCTTTAAGGGGGACACTGAAGCTTTCTTT. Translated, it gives CSTFKGDTEAFF.

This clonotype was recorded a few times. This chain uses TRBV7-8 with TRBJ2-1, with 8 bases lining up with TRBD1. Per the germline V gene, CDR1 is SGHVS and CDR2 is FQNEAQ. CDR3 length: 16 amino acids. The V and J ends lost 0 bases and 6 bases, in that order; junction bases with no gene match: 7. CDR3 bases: TGTGCCAGCAGCTTAGCGCGGACAGGGTTTACCAATGAGCAGTTCTTC. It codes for CASSLARTGFTNEQFF.

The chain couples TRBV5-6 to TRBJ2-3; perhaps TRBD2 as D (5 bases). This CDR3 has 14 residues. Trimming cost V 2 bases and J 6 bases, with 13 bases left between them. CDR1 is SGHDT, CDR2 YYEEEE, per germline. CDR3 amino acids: CASSFGIGGDTQYF. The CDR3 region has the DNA TGTGCCAGCAGCTTCGGGATAGGCGGCGATACGCAGTATTTT.

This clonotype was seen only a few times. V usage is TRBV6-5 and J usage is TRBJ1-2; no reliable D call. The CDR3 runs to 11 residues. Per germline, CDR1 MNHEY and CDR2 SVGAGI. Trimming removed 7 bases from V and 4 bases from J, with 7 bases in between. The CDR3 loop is CASKSLYGYTF. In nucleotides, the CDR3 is TGTGCCAGCAAGTCTCTCTATGGCTACACCTTC.

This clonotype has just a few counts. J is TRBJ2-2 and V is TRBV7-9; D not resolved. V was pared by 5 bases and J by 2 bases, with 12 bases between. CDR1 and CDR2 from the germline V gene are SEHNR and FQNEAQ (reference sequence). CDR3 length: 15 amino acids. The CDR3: CASSGYYPNTGELFF. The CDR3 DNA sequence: TGTGCCAGCAGCGGCTACTATCCCAACACCGGGGAGCTGTTTTTT.

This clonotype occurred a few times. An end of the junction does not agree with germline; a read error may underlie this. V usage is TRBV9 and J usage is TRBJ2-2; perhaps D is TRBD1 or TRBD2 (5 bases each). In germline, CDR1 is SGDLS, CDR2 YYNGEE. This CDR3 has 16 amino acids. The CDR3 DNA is TGTGCCAGCAGCGTAGACGGGACCATGCCCTCCGGGAAGCTGTTTTTT. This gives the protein CASSVDGTMPSGKLFF.

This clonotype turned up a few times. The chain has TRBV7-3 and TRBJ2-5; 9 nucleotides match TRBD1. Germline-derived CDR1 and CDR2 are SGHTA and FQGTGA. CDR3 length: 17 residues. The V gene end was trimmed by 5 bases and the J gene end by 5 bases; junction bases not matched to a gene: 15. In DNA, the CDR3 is TGTGCCAGCAGCCCTTGGACAGGGGTGGGGTCTCTCGAGACCCAGTACTTC. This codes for CASSPWTGVGSLETQYF.

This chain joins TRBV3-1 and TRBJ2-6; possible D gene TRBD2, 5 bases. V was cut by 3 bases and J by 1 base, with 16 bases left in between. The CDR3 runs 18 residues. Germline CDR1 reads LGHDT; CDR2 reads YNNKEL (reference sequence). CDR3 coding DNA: TGTGCCAGCAGCCATTCGCGTCTGGGGAGATCTGGGGCCAACGTCCTGACTTTC. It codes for CASSHSRLGRSGANVLTF.

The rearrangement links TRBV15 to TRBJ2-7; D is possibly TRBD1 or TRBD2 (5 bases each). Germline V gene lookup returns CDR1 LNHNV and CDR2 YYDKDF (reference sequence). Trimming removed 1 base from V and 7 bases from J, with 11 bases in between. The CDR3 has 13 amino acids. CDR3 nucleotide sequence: TGTGCCACCAGCAGAGTAGGGGCGGGTGAGCAGTACTTC. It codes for CATSRVGAGEQYF.

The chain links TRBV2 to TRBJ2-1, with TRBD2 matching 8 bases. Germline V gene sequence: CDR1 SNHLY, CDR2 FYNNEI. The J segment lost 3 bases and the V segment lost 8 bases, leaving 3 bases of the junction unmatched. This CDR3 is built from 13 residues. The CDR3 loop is CASEREGYNEQFF. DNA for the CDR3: TGTGCCAGCGAACGGGAGGGCTACAATGAGCAGTTCTTC.

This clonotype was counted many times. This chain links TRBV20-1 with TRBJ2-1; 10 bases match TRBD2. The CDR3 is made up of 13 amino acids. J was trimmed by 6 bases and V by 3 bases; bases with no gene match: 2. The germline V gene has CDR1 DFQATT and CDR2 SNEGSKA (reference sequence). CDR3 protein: CSARGLASNEQFF. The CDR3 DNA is TGCAGTGCTAGGGGACTAGCGTCCAATGAGCAGTTCTTC.

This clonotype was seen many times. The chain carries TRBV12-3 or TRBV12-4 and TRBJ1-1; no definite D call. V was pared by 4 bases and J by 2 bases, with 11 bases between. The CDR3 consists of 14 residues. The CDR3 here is CASSYMTLNTEAFF. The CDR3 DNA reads TGTGCCAGCAGTTACATGACACTTAACACTGAAGCTTTCTTT.

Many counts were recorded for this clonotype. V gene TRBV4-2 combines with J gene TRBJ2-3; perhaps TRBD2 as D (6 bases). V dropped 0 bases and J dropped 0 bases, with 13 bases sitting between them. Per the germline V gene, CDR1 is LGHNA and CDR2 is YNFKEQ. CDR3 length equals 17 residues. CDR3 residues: CASSQEGGILSTDTQYF. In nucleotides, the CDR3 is TGTGCCAGCAGCCAAGAGGGCGGGATACTTAGCACAGATACGCAGTATTTT.

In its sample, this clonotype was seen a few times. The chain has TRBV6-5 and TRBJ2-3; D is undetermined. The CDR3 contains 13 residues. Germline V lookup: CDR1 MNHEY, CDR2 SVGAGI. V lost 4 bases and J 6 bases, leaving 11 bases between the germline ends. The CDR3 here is CASSFDGSDTQYF. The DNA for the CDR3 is TGTGCCAGCAGTTTCGACGGCTCGGATACGCAGTATTTT.